This passage covers 17 T cell receptor beta chains from one sample sequenced in a study of TIL therapy for anti-PD-1-resistant metastatic lung cancer. Time point of the sample: pre-treatment sample, taken before nivolumab and TIL therapy. This was the immunoSEQ v3 assay. Clones were read by immunoSEQ multiplex PCR, and TCRdb kept only the in-frame ones, dropping some. This table has some 43,000 clones, 79% appearing once. The sequences come from blood, collected at baseline. Receptors were obtained from a man aged 65 to 85 with non-small cell lung cancer.

The chain couples TRBV9 to TRBJ2-2; 7 bases are a match to TRBD1. The germline gives CDR1 SGDLS, CDR2 YYNGEE. The V and J ends lost 0 bases and 3 bases, in that order; junction bases with no gene match: 8. The CDR3 has 17 residues. The CDR3, as DNA: TGTGCCAGCAGCGTAGTGTCAACGGGACAGTACACCGGGGAGCTGTTTTTT. Translated, it gives CASSVVSTGQYTGELFF. The complete variable domain, with remaining parts taken from reference TRBV9 and TRBJ2-2, reads DSGVTQTPKHLITATGQRVTLRCSPRSGDLSVYWYQQSLDQGLQFLIQYYNGEERAKGNILERFSAQQFPDLHSELNLSSLELGDSALYFCASSVVSTGQYTGELFFGEGSRLTVL.

The rearrangement uses TRBV19 and TRBJ1-2; 9 nucleotides match TRBD1. Germline lookup yields CDR1 LNHDA and CDR2 SQIVND (reference sequence). The trim removed 10 bases at V and 0 bases at J, leaving 3 bases unmatched. The CDR3 length is 13 residues. The CDR3 DNA reads as TGTGCCACGGACAGGGGTTCTAACTATGGCTACACCTTC. Its translation: CATDRGSNYGYTF.

The gene calls are TRBV7-9 and TRBJ1-3, with D tentatively TRBD1 (5 bases). Germline CDR1 and CDR2: SEHNR and FQNEAQ (reference sequence). Trimming removed 3 bases at V and 1 base at J, with 7 bases between. This CDR3 contains 14 residues. CDR3 nucleotide sequence: TGTGCCAGCAGCTTCCAGGGATCTGGAAACACCATATATTTT. Translating it yields CASSFQGSGNTIYF.

CDR3 bases: TGCGCCAGCAGCTTGATGCAGGTCCAAGAGGAGCAGTACTTC. As protein: CASSLMQVQEEQYF. This chain uses TRBV5-1 with TRBJ2-5, with no clear D. This CDR3 has 14 residues. Deletions cut 1 base from V and 11 bases from J, with 18 bases between. Germline loops: CDR1 SGHRS, CDR2 YFSETQ.

J is TRBJ2-7 and V is TRBV19; the match to TRBD1 covers 7 bases. V dropped 8 bases and J dropped 0; count of bases not matched to a gene: 4. The CDR3 runs 13 residues. Germline CDR1 and CDR2: LNHDA and SQIVND (reference sequence). This CDR3 reads CASRQGGSYEQYF. The CDR3 bases are TGTGCCAGTCGACAGGGTGGCTCCTACGAGCAGTACTTC.

J is TRBJ1-3 and V is TRBV28; D uncertain. Germline loops: CDR1 MDHEN, CDR2 SYDVKM. V dropped 2 bases and J dropped 0 bases, with 8 bases sitting between them. The CDR3 consists of 15 residues. The CDR3 DNA reads as TGTGCCAGCAGTTTACAAGGGAGCTCTGGAAACACCATATATTTT. Translation gives CASSLQGSSGNTIYF.

The count of this clone is one. The chain links TRBV5-1 to TRBJ1-5; D perhaps matches TRBD1 (6 bases). Trimming took 4 bases from V and 2 from J, leaving 10 bases between them. This CDR3 spans 14 amino acids. Germline-derived CDR1 and CDR2 are SGHRS and YFSETQ. DNA of the CDR3: TGCGCCAGCAGCCCTGAGGGGGGCAATCAGCCCCAGCATTTT. It is translated as CASSPEGGNQPQHF.

The rearrangement joins TRBV28 to TRBJ2-7; D gene ambiguous. Per germline, CDR1 MDHEN and CDR2 SYDVKM. V was trimmed by 8 bases and J by 2 bases, leaving 13 bases between them. The CDR3 extends over 13 amino acids. CDR3 region: CASQDGVTYEQYF. CDR3 in DNA: TGTGCCAGCCAGGACGGTGTAACCTACGAGCAGTACTTC.

This clone was counted once. J is TRBJ1-1 and V is TRBV29-1, with D possibly TRBD1 on 6 matching bases. Germline V gene data show CDR1 as SQVTM and CDR2 as ANQGSEA. This CDR3 is built from 17 residues. V lost 2 bases and J lost 1, with 20 bases in between. The CDR3 sequence: CSVEKFPEGEENTEAFF. The CDR3, as DNA: TGCAGCGTTGAAAAATTCCCGGAGGGGGAGGAGAACACTGAAGCTTTCTTT.

The chain is built from TRBV19 and TRBJ1-5; perhaps TRBD1 as D (5 bases). V was pared by 6 bases and J by 5 bases, with 11 bases between. The V gene's germline CDR1 is LNHDA and CDR2 SQIVND (reference sequence). This CDR3 has 13 amino acids. CDR3 DNA: TGTGCCAGTAGCCCCCAGGGCTATCAGCCCCAGCATTTT. It codes for CASSPQGYQPQHF.

Only a few counts were recorded for this clone. The gene calls are TRBV28 and TRBJ1-5, with 8 bases matching TRBD1. In germline, CDR1 is MDHEN, CDR2 SYDVKM. This CDR3 spans 15 amino acids. The V and J ends lost 2 bases and 6 bases, in that order; junction bases with no gene match: 6. The chain's CDR3 is CASSLRGQGGQPQHF. The CDR3 DNA sequence: TGTGCCAGCAGTTTAAGAGGACAGGGAGGTCAGCCCCAGCATTTT.

The chain has TRBV6-6 and TRBJ2-5; 7 bases line up with TRBD2. Per germline, CDR1 MNHNY and CDR2 SVGAGI (reference sequence). The CDR3 length is 16 residues. The V gene end was trimmed by 0 bases and the J gene end by 5 bases; junction bases not matched to a gene: 9. CDR3 coding DNA: TGTGCCAGCAGTTACTCCCGGCTAGCGGTCTTGGAGACCCAGTACTTC. Its protein product is CASSYSRLAVLETQYF.

CDR3 DNA: TGTGCCAGCAGAGACAGTCCCTACGAGCAGTACTTC. Its translation is CASRDSPYEQYF. The chain combines TRBV2 with TRBJ2-7; maybe TRBD1 (5 bases). Germline V gene sequence: CDR1 SNHLY, CDR2 FYNNEI. Deletions cut 6 bases from V and 2 bases from J, with 8 bases between. This CDR3 spans 12 amino acids.

This sequence joins TRBV5-5 and TRBJ2-1; D is unresolved. Germline assignment: CDR1 SGHKS and CDR2 YYEKEE (reference sequence). V dropped 10 bases and J dropped 4 bases, with 18 bases sitting between them. This CDR3 is built from 14 residues. The CDR3 loop reads CAGSVRPQYNEQFF. DNA of the CDR3: TGTGCCGGATCTGTAAGGCCTCAGTACAATGAGCAGTTCTTC.

The rearrangement links TRBV28 to TRBJ2-7; D gene uncertain. With 6 bases removed from V and 8 bases from J, the gap between germline ends came to 11 bases. Germline V gives CDR1 MDHEN, CDR2 SYDVKM. The CDR3 is 11 residues long. The CDR3 DNA follows: TGTGCCAGCAGCCCCAGCCTCAAGCAGTACTTC. Protein: CASSPSLKQYF.

V and J are TRBV5-1 and TRBJ2-7; D call uncertain. This CDR3 comprises 12 residues. The V end lost 1 base, the J end lost 0 bases, and 2 bases lay between the germline ends. CDR1 and CDR2 from the germline V gene are SGHRS and YFSETQ. The CDR3 protein is CASSLSSYEQYF. Written as DNA, the CDR3 is TGCGCCAGCAGCTTGTCCTCCTACGAGCAGTACTTC.

J is TRBJ2-5 and V is TRBV7-3, with D possibly matching TRBD1 (6 bases). The V end was cut by 2 bases, the J end by 2 bases, with 6 bases between. This CDR3 has 13 residues. CDR1 and CDR2 from the germline V gene are SGHTA and FQGTGA. CDR3 in amino acids: CASSLGQQETQYF. In nucleotides, the CDR3 is TGTGCCAGCAGCTTAGGACAGCAAGAGACCCAGTACTTC.